Shown below are 5 T cell receptor beta chains from a single sample sequenced in a study of cytomegalovirus exposure and HLA in healthy donors. Primers included in the PCR were 60 Vbeta and 13 Jbeta primers. Profiling relied on immunoSEQ multiplex PCR, and the TCRdb table lists in-frame clones only, not all of them. The table records roughly 130,000 clones, 65% to 85% of them present only once. Sequenced input: PBMCs. The receptors derive from a boy younger than 18 in good health and CMV-seronegative.

The chain has TRBV19 and TRBJ1-2; 11 nucleotides agree with TRBD1. Looked up from germline, CDR1 is LNHDA and CDR2 is SQIVND (reference sequence). There are 15 residues in the CDR3. V dropped 5 bases and J dropped 7; count of bases not matched to a gene: 9. The CDR3 bases are TGTGCCAGTAGTCCCGGACAGGGGGCGTTTTCTGGCTACACCTTC. Protein product: CASSPGQGAFSGYTF.

To note about this clone: The same CDR3 can be traced to other DNA sequences in this sample. V is TRBV30 and J is TRBJ2-7, with TRBD2 as a possible D gene (5 bases). The CDR3 length is 12 residues. Germline values: CDR1 GTSNPN, CDR2 SVGIG (reference sequence). Trimming pared 0 bases from V and 4 bases from J, leaving 7 bases between. CDR3: CAWSVRGYEQYF. The DNA of the CDR3 is TGTGCCTGGAGTGTACGGGGTTACGAGCAGTACTTC.

The CDR3 DNA reads TGTGCCAGCAGCTTAGATCAGATGAACACTGAAGCTTTCTTT. Translation gives CASSLDQMNTEAFF. V is TRBV7-9 and J is TRBJ1-1; D is unclear. Trimming pared 1 base from V and 0 bases from J, leaving 6 bases between. In germline, CDR1 is SEHNR, CDR2 FQNEAQ (reference sequence). The CDR3 runs to 14 residues.

The chain couples TRBV6-1 to TRBJ2-4; D possibly corresponds to TRBD2 (7 bases). V was cut by 4 bases and J by 3 bases, with 13 bases left in between. The CDR3 sequence is 15 residues long. CDR1 and CDR2 (germline): MNHNS, SASEGT. The CDR3 coding sequence is TGTGCCAGCAGTGTAGGGGGAGGGGACAAAAACATTCAGTACTTC. Translated: CASSVGGGDKNIQYF.

This rearrangement joins TRBV11-3 to TRBJ2-3, with unresolved D. Trimming pared 4 bases from V and 5 bases from J, leaving 13 bases between. Germline V gene data show CDR1 as SGHNT and CDR2 as YENEEA. This CDR3 region has 14 residues. The CDR3 loop reads CASSSGRLLDTQYF. In DNA, the CDR3 is TGTGCCAGCAGCTCCGGCCGACTCTTAGATACGCAGTATTTT.